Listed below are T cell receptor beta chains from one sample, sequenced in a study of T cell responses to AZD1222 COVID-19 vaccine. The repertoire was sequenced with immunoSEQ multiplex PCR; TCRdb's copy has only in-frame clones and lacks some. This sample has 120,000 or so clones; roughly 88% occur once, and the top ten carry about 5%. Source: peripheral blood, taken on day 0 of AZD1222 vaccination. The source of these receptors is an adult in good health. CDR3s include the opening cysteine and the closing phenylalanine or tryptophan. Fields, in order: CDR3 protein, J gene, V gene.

CASSQEGGGNQPQHF	TRBJ1-5	TRBV4-2
CASSLYAERGSTEAFF	TRBJ1-1	TRBV7-8
CASRRDRGYEQYF	TRBJ2-7	TRBV19
CASSLTGDRAEQYF	TRBJ2-7	TRBV28
CASSLDRSSYNEQFF	TRBJ2-1	TRBV5-6
CASKELAGGSSYNEQFF	TRBJ2-1	TRBV19
CASSQGREAFF	TRBJ1-1	TRBV5-1
CASSYGTGFGNVLTF	TRBJ2-6	TRBV6-5
CASSQGSSGGYNEQFF	TRBJ2-1	TRBV4-2
CAIGGQGYEQFF	TRBJ2-1	TRBV6-5
CASSSRTSPETQYF	TRBJ2-5	TRBV6-5
CASSLYYNEQFF	TRBJ2-1	TRBV13
CASRSLSGSSYEQYF	TRBJ2-7	TRBV2
CASSLDRGSQFF	TRBJ2-1	TRBV11-2
CASSQASGGEKLFF	TRBJ1-4	TRBV3-1/TRBV3-2
CATSDPTVNYGYTF	TRBJ1-2	TRBV24-1
CASSATLGNSPLHF	TRBJ1-6	TRBV25-1
CASRGQGTNEQFF	TRBJ2-1	TRBV28
CASSQGPDGGTDTQYF	TRBJ2-3	TRBV4-3
CASKSPYSGGNTQYF	TRBJ2-3	TRBV27
CASSQADKDNEQFF	TRBJ2-1	TRBV4-3
CAPEYTGGRSEAFF	TRBJ1-1	TRBV6-6
CASSPTGFSYEQYF	TRBJ2-7	TRBV11-2
CASSLKAGVTEAFF	TRBJ1-1	TRBV27
CASSAQRGAPRLYF	TRBJ1-3	TRBV2